A selection of T cell receptor beta chains follows, all from one sample in a study of cytomegalovirus exposure and HLA in healthy donors. Data came from immunoSEQ multiplex PCR; TCRdb stores just in-frame clones and leaves some out. The table records tens of thousands of clones, 90% to 97% of them present only once. The sample taken for sequencing was PBMCs. These receptors all stem from a man younger than 35 in good health and CMV-seronegative. CDR3s include the opening cysteine and the closing phenylalanine or tryptophan. Each record gives: CDR3 protein, CDR3 DNA, clone size, D gene, J gene, V gene. A D gene is named only where the DNA matches it firmly. The listing skips clone size in some rows; elsewhere it reads once, few, many or a size class.

cdr3_aa: CASSAVNSNEQFF
cdr3_nt: TGCGCCAGCAGTGCCGTTAACAGCAATGAGCAGTTCTTC
clone_size: -
d_call: -
j_call: TRBJ2-1
v_call: TRBV10-1

cdr3_aa: CASSPIPPGTGLSDTQYF
cdr3_nt: TGTGCCAGCTCACCAATCCCCCCCGGGACAGGATTGTCAGATACGCAGTATTTT
clone_size: -
d_call: TRBD1
j_call: TRBJ2-3
v_call: TRBV18

cdr3_aa: CASSQAGRVGYEQYF
cdr3_nt: TGCGCCAGCAGCCAAGCGGGCAGGGTGGGCTACGAGCAGTACTTC
clone_size: -
d_call: -
j_call: TRBJ2-7
v_call: TRBV4-1

cdr3_aa: CASSLRKDRIEGYKETQYF
cdr3_nt: TGTGCCAGCAGCTTGCGGAAGGACAGGATTGAGGGGTACAAAGAGACCCAGTACTTC
clone_size: once
d_call: TRBD1
j_call: TRBJ2-5
v_call: TRBV5-4

cdr3_aa: CASSVQGVGDTEAFF
cdr3_nt: TGCGCCAGCAGCGTTCAGGGTGTAGGGGACACTGAAGCTTTCTTT
clone_size: -
d_call: -
j_call: TRBJ1-1
v_call: TRBV5-1

cdr3_aa: CASSMGSSDEQFF
cdr3_nt: TGTGCCAGTAGTATGGGCAGCTCGGATGAGCAGTTCTTC
clone_size: -
d_call: -
j_call: TRBJ2-1
v_call: TRBV19

cdr3_aa: CARSLGERADTQYF
cdr3_nt: TGTGCCAGAAGCTTGGGTGAGAGGGCAGATACGCAGTATTTT
clone_size: -
d_call: -
j_call: TRBJ2-3
v_call: TRBV5-3

cdr3_aa: CSVPGTGLSYEQYF
cdr3_nt: TGCAGCGTGCCAGGGACAGGGCTATCCTACGAGCAGTACTTC
clone_size: -
d_call: TRBD1
j_call: TRBJ2-7
v_call: TRBV29-1

cdr3_aa: CASSEVGLAGGYNEQFF
cdr3_nt: TGTGCCAGCAGTGAAGTCGGACTAGCGGGAGGATACAATGAGCAGTTCTTC
clone_size: -
d_call: TRBD2
j_call: TRBJ2-1
v_call: TRBV2

cdr3_aa: CAWSREGLSEQYF
cdr3_nt: TGTGCCTGGAGCCGGGAGGGTTTATCCGAGCAGTACTTC
clone_size: -
d_call: TRBD2
j_call: TRBJ2-7
v_call: TRBV30

cdr3_aa: CASSIRRGPYNEQFF
cdr3_nt: TGTGCCAGTAGTATTCGGCGCGGTCCCTACAATGAGCAGTTCTTC
clone_size: -
d_call: -
j_call: TRBJ2-1
v_call: TRBV19

cdr3_aa: CASSLRSAGGELFF
cdr3_nt: TGTGCCAGCAGCCTAAGGTCGGCGGGAGGGGAGCTGTTTTTT
clone_size: -
d_call: -
j_call: TRBJ2-2
v_call: TRBV11-2

cdr3_aa: CASRARVPLAKNIQYF
cdr3_nt: TGTGCCAGCAGAGCCCGGGTTCCTTTAGCCAAAAACATTCAGTACTTC
clone_size: -
d_call: -
j_call: TRBJ2-4
v_call: TRBV2

cdr3_aa: CASSFPDTRGYTF
cdr3_nt: TGCGCCAGCAGCTTTCCAGATACTAGGGGCTACACCTTC
clone_size: -
d_call: -
j_call: TRBJ1-2
v_call: TRBV5-1

cdr3_aa: CASSSLRQGQYF
cdr3_nt: TGTGCCAGCAGTTCCTTAAGACAGGGGCAGTACTTC
clone_size: -
d_call: TRBD1
j_call: TRBJ2-7
v_call: TRBV28

cdr3_aa: CASSLEVVSYGANVLTF
cdr3_nt: TGTGCCAGCAGCTTGGAGGTAGTTAGCTACGGGGCCAACGTCCTGACTTTC
clone_size: -
d_call: -
j_call: TRBJ2-6
v_call: TRBV5-6